The present TCR beta chain was sequenced within a study of blood T cell repertoires in COVID-19. Study-level background: PBMCs, B-cell-depleted T cells, or T cells provided the cDNA or gDNA that made up the material.

This CDR3 is built from 16 residues. Germline V gene lookup returns CDR1 MDHEN and CDR2 SYDVKM. V lost 3 bases to trimming and J lost 3 bases, with 14 bases between them. Per the authors' pipeline: Amplification of reference gene primers was used by the study to estimate nucleated cell counts. Method: immunoSEQ multiplex PCR; TCRdb's copy keeps in-frame clones and lacks some. V and J calls and clone size are those listed in that table; D and trimming were worked out from the DNA. Among roughly 300,000 clones, approximately 89% were seen once, and the ten largest hold about 5.2%. Ages ranged from roughly 18 to 100 years, with residence in around 24 US areas.

The sequencing input was PBMCs or T cells enriched from blood (not recorded which). J is TRBJ2-2 and V is TRBV28; TRBD2 is a possible D gene (6 bases). The sequence came from a woman aged 25 to 39 who had recovered from COVID-19. This CDR3 reads CASSFGGYRDTGELFF. CDR3 sequence (DNA): TGTGCCAGCAGTTTTGGGGGGTACCGGGACACCGGGGAGCTGTTTTTT.